The entry below gives a single TCR beta chain sequence along with its context. The sample originates from a study of shared clonotypes between healthy human individuals. Data came from immunoSEQ multiplex PCR; TCRdb stores just in-frame clones and leaves some out. This sample has over a million clones, with approximately 80% found just once. Germline loops: CDR1 SGDLS, CDR2 YYNGEE. CDR3 length: 15 residues. With V trimmed by 4 bases and J by 4 bases, 4 bases remained unmatched. The rearrangement joins TRBV9 to TRBJ2-1; TRBD2 matches at 11 bases. The receptor comes from a man between 18 and 29 years old in good health. Some clones in this sample may be carry-over from other donors' samples. Input material: memory CD4+ T cells from PBMCs. Regarding subset: CD45RA-negative fraction. The CDR3 protein is CASSPGLAEYNEQFF. In nucleotides, the CDR3 is TGTGCCAGCAGCCCGGGACTAGCGGAATACAATGAGCAGTTCTTC.